This T cell receptor (beta chain) was sequenced for a study of beta chain features in type 1 diabetes. For this clone: Its matching antigen is unknown.

Study-level points and caveats: Diminished insertions and augmented deletions at VDJ junctions characterized type 1 diabetes patients. Among all four CD4+ subsets, Type 1 diabetes patients had TCRB CDR3s that were moderately but significantly shorter.

A sort by CD45RO/CCR7/CD25/CD127/CD95/CD27 yielded CD4+ naive, central memory, regulatory and stem cell-like memory cells. In all sorted populations, purity surpassed 95%. Germline CDR1 and CDR2: MDHEN and SYDVKM. This CDR3 contains 13 residues. V lost 7 bases and J lost 2, with 9 bases in between. Expressed TCRB transcripts were sequenced because the isolated RNA had all been reverse transcribed beforehand. Assay: immunoSEQ multiplex PCR; the TCRdb copy retains only in-frame clones and omits some. The table includes about 260,000 clones, 20% detected once. This sequence originates from a woman in her forties with type 1 diabetes. Sequencing was carried out using naive CD4+ T cells from blood. The chain combines TRBV28 with TRBJ1-5; D unresolved. The CDR3 region is CASTVQGNQPQHF. CDR3 in DNA: TGTGCCAGCACAGTTCAAGGCAATCAGCCCCAGCATTTT.